This TCR beta chain was sequenced in a study of blood T cell repertoires in COVID-19. About the research overall: PBMCs, B-cell-depleted T cells, or T cells were the source of the cDNA or gDNA that made up the material.

The CDR3 covers 18 residues. The germline V gene encodes CDR1 MNHNY and CDR2 SVGAGI (reference sequence). Trimming at V came to 5 bases and at J to 3 bases, leaving 13 bases not matched to a gene. This clone was observed a handful of times. The cohort comprised adults aged 18 to 89 years residing in 20 to 30 US areas. In the authors' methods: Estimation of nucleated cell counts was performed using reference gene primer amplification. TCRdb's copy holds only in-frame clones and misses some; the assay was immunoSEQ multiplex PCR. V and J calls and clone size are copied from that table; D and trimming were computed from the DNA. The sample lists about 300,000 clones, approximately 86% occurring once.

The sequenced material came from PBMCs or T cells enriched from blood (not recorded which). This sequence joins TRBV6-6 and TRBJ1-1; 12 bases fit TRBD1. The TCR originated in a woman between 18 and 29 years old who had recovered from COVID-19. CDR3 amino acids: CASSRGTGGRLGHTEAFF. In DNA, the CDR3 is TGTGCCAGCAGTCGCGGGACAGGGGGCCGCCTGGGGCACACTGAAGCTTTCTTT.